The present entry profiles one TCR beta chain with its context. The CDR3 length is 19 residues. Germline CDR1 is SGHVS and CDR2 is FNYEAQ. V was clipped by 2 bases and J by 4 bases; unmatched bases: 14. This entry comes from a study of control samples from healthy donors and cancer patients. TCRdb's table, derived via immunoSEQ multiplex PCR, lists solely in-frame clones and lacks some. The table lists fewer than 200,000 clones, around 93% of them singletons. The chain recombines TRBV7-6 with TRBJ1-6; 7 nucleotides match TRBD1. The clonotype was recovered from a woman aged 60-75 years in good health. Sequencing input: blood. As DNA, the CDR3 is TGTGCCAGCAGCTTAACTTCTATGGGACAGAAGACTTATAATTCACCCCTCCACTTT. This sequence encodes CASSLTSMGQKTYNSPLHF.